This T cell receptor beta chain was sequenced in a study of T-cell reconstitution after alpha-beta-depleted transplantation in children (dated by TCRdb to between 2015 and 2016). Background on the whole study: Using TCR repertoire profiling, the study followed T-cell immune reconstitution in a quantitative way in children after TCRalphabeta/CD19-depleted allogeneic hematopoietic cell transplantation. Overall study results and their limits: The apparently early recovery of alphabetaT-cell counts about two months after transplant reportedly depended on only several hundred rapidly expanded clones that came from non-depleted graft cells. Over subsequent months, a decline in hyperexpanded clone frequencies was noted, and after one year, T-cell counts and TCRbeta diversity were mostly ascribed to newly produced T cells. In some patients, the high TCRbeta diversity seen at day 60 was put down to recipient T cells and intrathymic progenitors that had survived conditioning.

Concerning this clonotype itself: Its target antigen remains unknown. No qualities accompany the bases; no much larger clone lies one base away.

Cut back by 0 bases and 2 bases, the V and J ends lie 11 bases apart. The germline V gene sets CDR1 to SGHRS and CDR2 to YFSETQ. From cysteine to phenylalanine, the CDR3 is 16 amino acids long. This entry keeps only the CDR3 DNA: 48 bases, framed from base 1. The library was generated by PCR. Instrument used: Illumina HiSeq 2500. To normalize quantification of the TCRbeta repertoire, the TCR libraries were built with molecular barcoding that relied on unique molecular identifiers. Using fastp trimming at Q25 and MiXCR clonotype assembly, TCRdb reanalyzed the public sequencing data and kept in-frame beta chains. Rows are combined by CDR3 protein, so each entry shows the most common genes and DNA. Here the sample has 250,000 to 400,000 distinct CDR3 sequences; more than 20% occur a single time. The top ten hold 10% to 11% of the sample. The label giving this sample's treatment or condition can be read as: allogeneic hematopoietic cell transplantation with graft depleted of TCRalphabeta T cells and CD19 B cells. The children who served as transplant recipients had been given grafts of TCRalphabeta/CD19-depleted allogeneic hematopoietic cells.

The sample in question was PBMCs, mostly from graft donor cells, obtained 180 days after TCRalphabeta/CD19-depleted stem cell transplant. This clonotype was obtained from a male patient under 18 who had a stem cell transplant for acute lymphoblastic leukemia, so the T cells may come from the graft donor. The sequence is built from TRBV5-1 and TRBJ2-2, with the D gene uncertain. The nucleotides read TGCGCCAGCAGCTTGGGTACTATTTCCAACACCGGGGAGCTGTTTTTT. The translation is CASSLGTISNTGELFF.